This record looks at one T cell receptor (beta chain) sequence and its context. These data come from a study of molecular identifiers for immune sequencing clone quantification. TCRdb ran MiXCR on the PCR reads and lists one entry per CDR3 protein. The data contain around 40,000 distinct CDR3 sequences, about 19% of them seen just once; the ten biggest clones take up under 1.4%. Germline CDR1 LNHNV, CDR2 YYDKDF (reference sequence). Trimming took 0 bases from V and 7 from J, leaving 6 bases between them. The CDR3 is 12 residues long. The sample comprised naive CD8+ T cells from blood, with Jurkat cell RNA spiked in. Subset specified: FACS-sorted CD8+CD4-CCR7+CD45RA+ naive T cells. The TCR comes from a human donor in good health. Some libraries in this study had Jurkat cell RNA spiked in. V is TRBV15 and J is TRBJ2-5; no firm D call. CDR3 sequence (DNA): TGTGCCACCAGCAGAGATCCCGGGACCCAGTACTTC. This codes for CATSRDPGTQYF.